This T cell receptor beta chain came from a study of cytomegalovirus exposure and HLA in healthy donors. Study overall: Earlier work reported roughly 120 million unique TCR beta sequences from about 179 million T cells.

With 60 Vbeta and 13 Jbeta primers, the PCR was carried out. Clones were read by immunoSEQ multiplex PCR, and TCRdb kept only the in-frame ones, dropping some. The sample has about 190,000 clones, 75% to 85% seen once; the top ten hold 0.6% to 0.7%. The CDR3 contains 15 residues. The germline V gene encodes CDR1 SEHNR and CDR2 FQNEAQ (reference sequence). About this clone itself: No antigen is known for it. An end of the junction differs from the germline gene, which may be a read error.

Study results and limitations: A later analysis linked a missense variant in DCLRE1C to the trimming of TCR beta V and J genes.

The chain links TRBV7-9 to TRBJ1-2; TRBD1 matches at 8 bases. The sample comprised PBMCs. This clonotype originated in a boy younger than 18 in good health and CMV-seronegative. The CDR3 bases are TGTTCCAGCAGCCCTTTCCTGGACAGGGTCGGCGGCTACACCTTC. Translation gives CSSSPFLDRVGGYTF.